Included here is one T cell receptor beta chain sequence, with context. What it binds is unknown. At one end, the junction sequence differs from germline, possibly due to a read error. This entry belongs to a study of T cell clones after liver transplantation. Background on the study: At least one year of complete immunosuppression withdrawal without enzymes over twice normal defined tolerance. Overall study findings and caveats: A significant post-transplant drop in circulating graft-donor-reactive CD4 TCRbeta sequences occurred in most of the 8 subjects. Compared with third party-reactive sequences, donor-reactive ones declined more, independent of withdrawal success. Migration into the graft, not deletion, may explain lost graft donor-reactive T cells.

The CDR3 runs to 15 residues. Germline V gives CDR1 SSHAT, CDR2 FNYEAQ (reference sequence). TCRdb keeps only in-frame clones here, not all; method: immunoSEQ multiplex PCR. The sample lists about 25,000 clones; 55% to 75% were seen once. The sequence was obtained from a human donor who received a liver transplant. The material sequenced was CD4+ T cells from blood, taken before liver transplant. The J gene is TRBJ2-2, the V gene TRBV7-7; 11 nucleotides align to TRBD2. The CDR3 is CASSPTSGTTGELFF. CDR3 DNA sequence: TGTGCTAGCAGCCCGACTAGCGGGACGACCGGGGAGCTGTTTTTT.